This T cell receptor (beta chain) was captured by sequencing in a study of graft-versus-host responses after intestinal transplantation. Whole-study results and caveats: Early post-transplant HvG declines showed an association with peak circulating GvH clone levels. GvH clonotypes were identified within recipient marrow, with a subset emerging first in ileum or blood.

With respect to this clone: Antigen: not known.

Method: immunoSEQ multiplex PCR; TCRdb's copy keeps in-frame clones and lacks some. Altogether 75,000 to 100,000 clones are present, about 83% being singletons, with the ten largest covering 1.4% to 1.5%. The sample was PBMCs, taken 255 days after intestinal transplant. This TCR came from a human patient who received an intestinal transplant, so some T cells may come from the graft donor.

In nucleotides, the CDR3 is TGCGCCAGCACCCGGGGGAACACCGGGGAGCTGTTTTTT. This codes for CASTRGNTGELFF. The chain recombines TRBV5-1 with TRBJ2-2, with a weak D call TRBD2 (5 bases). The CDR3 length is 13 residues. Germline V gene lookup returns CDR1 SGHRS and CDR2 YFSETQ. V was cut by 6 bases and J by 1 base, with 7 bases left in between.